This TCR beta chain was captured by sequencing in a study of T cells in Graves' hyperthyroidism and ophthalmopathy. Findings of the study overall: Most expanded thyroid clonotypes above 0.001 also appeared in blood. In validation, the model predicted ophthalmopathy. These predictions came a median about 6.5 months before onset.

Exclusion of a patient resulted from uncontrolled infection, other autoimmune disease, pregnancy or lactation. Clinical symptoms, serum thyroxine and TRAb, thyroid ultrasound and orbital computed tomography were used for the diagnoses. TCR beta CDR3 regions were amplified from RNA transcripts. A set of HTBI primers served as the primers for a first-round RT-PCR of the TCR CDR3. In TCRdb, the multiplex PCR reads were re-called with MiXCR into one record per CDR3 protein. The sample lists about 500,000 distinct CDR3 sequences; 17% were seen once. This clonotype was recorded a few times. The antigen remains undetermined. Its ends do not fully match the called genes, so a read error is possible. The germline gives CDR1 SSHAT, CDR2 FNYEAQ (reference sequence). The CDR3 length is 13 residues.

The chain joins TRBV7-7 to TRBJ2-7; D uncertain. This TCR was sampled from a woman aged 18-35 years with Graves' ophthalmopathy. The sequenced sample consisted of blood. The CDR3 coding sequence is TGTGCTAGCAGCTTAGGTAACGGATACGAGCAGTACTTC. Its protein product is CASSLGNGYEQYF.